This record concerns one T cell receptor beta chain sequence. Per the original data handling: Nucleated cell counts were estimated from reference gene primer amplification. The protocol was immunoSEQ multiplex PCR, while the TCRdb copy is restricted to in-frame clones and leaves out a portion. V and J calls and clone size follow that table, whereas D and trimming were derived from the DNA. The table records 50,000 or so clones, around four fifths of them present only once. These data originate in a study of blood T cell repertoires in COVID-19. Study-wide background: Some COVID-19 samples were acute and others convalescent; all came from the United States, Italy and Spain. Sources were T cells, B-cell-depleted T cells, or PBMCs; the material itself was cDNA or gDNA.

J gave up 0 bases and V 2 bases, and 6 bases lay outside the gene matches. The germline V gene encodes CDR1 MDHEN and CDR2 SYDVKM. This CDR3 has 17 residues. This chain links TRBV28 with TRBJ2-3; 9 nucleotides agree with TRBD2. The sequenced material came from peripheral blood. The sequence was collected from a middle-aged man with acute or convalescent COVID-19. CDR3 sequence: CASSLAGGARSTDTQYF. CDR3 nucleotide sequence: TGTGCCAGCAGTTTAGCGGGGGGGGCCCGGAGCACAGATACGCAGTATTTT.